These 14 T cell receptor beta chains originate from one sample sequenced in a study of regulatory T cells in long-lasting Graves disease. Through Arm-PCR of CDR3 regions and iRepertoire HTBI primers, TCR beta libraries were built. Each CDR3 protein gets one entry after TCRdb re-called the multiplex PCR reads with MiXCR. The sample shows hundreds of thousands of distinct CDR3 sequences, about 16% of them seen only once. The time point was: newly diagnosed GD, antithyroid drugs for less than 3 months. After RNA was extracted from PBMCs, the TCR library was made from it. The sample in question was peripheral blood mononuclear cells (PBMCs), obtained at new diagnosis, from a patient treated with antithyroid drugs. These receptors came from a female donor with Graves disease.

The gene calls are TRBV29-1 and TRBJ2-1; D possibly corresponds to TRBD1 (7 bases). Looked up from germline, CDR1 is SQVTM and CDR2 is ANQGSEA. CDR3 length: 14 amino acids. Between the trimmed V and J ends, which lost 5 bases and 2 bases, there was a span of 13 bases. The CDR3 protein is CSVLQGTPYNEQFF. In DNA form, the CDR3 reads TGCAGCGTTCTACAGGGGACTCCCTACAATGAGCAGTTCTTC.

This clonotype was observed a few times. This sequence joins TRBV2 and TRBJ2-5, with D tentatively TRBD1 (6 bases). The ends were cut back, 11 bases at V and 6 bases at J, with 16 bases in the middle. Per the germline V gene, CDR1 is SNHLY and CDR2 is FYNNEI. CDR3 length equals 12 residues. This CDR3 reads CAGGQTGQTQYF. CDR3 coding DNA: TGTGCCGGAGGACAGACTGGGCAGACCCAGTACTTC.

The rearrangement links TRBV7-9 to TRBJ1-4; D is uncertain. The length of the CDR3 is 14 residues. Germline CDR1 and CDR2: SEHNR and FQNEAQ (reference sequence). V was clipped by 7 bases and J by 0 bases, with 9 bases between them. CDR3 residues: CASTPSATNEKLFF. The DNA for the CDR3 is TGTGCCAGCACCCCGTCTGCAACTAATGAAAAACTGTTTTTT.

This clonotype showed up many times. The V and J genes are TRBV18 and TRBJ2-7; D possibly uses TRBD1 or TRBD2 (5 bases each). V lost 3 bases and J lost 3, with 9 bases in between. The CDR3 consists of 13 residues. The germline CDR1 and CDR2 sequences are KGHSH and LQKENI. In DNA form, the CDR3 reads TGTGCCAGCTCACCTCGGGACGGCTACGAGCAGTACTTC. This gives the protein CASSPRDGYEQYF.

At least ten counts were recorded for this clonotype. This CDR3 reads CASSERTAQGNQPQHF. The CDR3 nucleotides are TGTGCCAGCAGTGAAAGGACAGCCCAAGGCAATCAGCCCCAGCATTTT. The V gene is TRBV2, the J gene TRBJ1-5; D perhaps matches TRBD1 (6 bases). From germline, CDR1 is SNHLY and CDR2 FYNNEI. The CDR3 spans 16 residues. V shed 2 bases and J shed 2 bases, with 13 bases lying between them.

This clonotype was seen repeatedly, ten times or more. The chain joins TRBV2 to TRBJ1-4; D not resolved. The CDR3 is made up of 14 amino acids. V was trimmed by 7 bases and J by 0 bases, leaving 9 bases between them. Germline CDR1 reads SNHLY; CDR2 reads FYNNEI. CDR3: CASMMEATNEKLFF. Here the CDR3 DNA reads TGTGCCAGCATGATGGAAGCAACTAATGAAAAACTGTTTTTT.

This clonotype was seen a handful of times. V gene TRBV9 combines with J gene TRBJ1-2; the D is unclear. This CDR3 is 13 amino acids long. CDR1 is SGDLS, CDR2 YYNGEE, per germline. V lost 3 bases to trimming and J lost 8 bases, with 14 bases between them. The CDR3 protein is CASSDPSLGGYTF. Here the CDR3 DNA reads TGTGCCAGCAGCGACCCGAGTCTAGGGGGCTACACCTTC.

This clonotype was observed many times. The chain is built from TRBV11-2 and TRBJ2-7, with 7 nucleotides matching TRBD1. CDR1 and CDR2 from the germline V gene are SGHAT and FQNNGV. V was pared by 4 bases and J by 7 bases, with 10 bases of the junction left unmatched. The CDR3 runs 14 residues. CDR3 region: CASSSDRARGEQYF. The CDR3 DNA sequence: TGTGCCAGCAGCTCAGACAGGGCCAGGGGGGAGCAGTACTTC. The variable domain in full, with the rest retrieved from reference TRBV11-2 and TRBJ2-7, is EAGVAQSPRYKIIEKRQSVAFWCNPISGHATLYWYQQILGQGPKLLIQFQNNGVVDDSQLPKDRFSAERLKGVDSTLKIQPAKLEDSAVYLCASSSDRARGEQYFGPGTRLTVT.

This clonotype was seen only a few times. This chain joins TRBV18 and TRBJ1-1, with D unresolved. V shed 3 bases and J shed 1 base, with 9 bases lying between them. This CDR3 contains 14 residues. Germline V gene sequence: CDR1 KGHSH, CDR2 LQKENI. Written as DNA, the CDR3 is TGTGCCAGCTCACCGCAGTCAACGAACACTGAAGCTTTCTTT. Amino acid sequence: CASSPQSTNTEAFF. Complete variable domain (other parts from reference TRBV18 and TRBJ1-1): NAGVMQNPRHLVRRRGQEARLRCSPMKGHSHVYWYRQLPEEGLKFMVYLQKENIIDESGMPKERFSAEFPKEGPSILRIQQVVRGDSAAYFCASSPQSTNTEAFFGQGTRLTVV.

There are many counts of this clonotype. The chain couples TRBV5-1 to TRBJ2-1, with 11 bases that match TRBD2. The CDR3 consists of 15 residues. Germline CDR1 is SGHRS and CDR2 is YFSETQ. The ends lost 4 bases at V and 9 bases at J; junction bases unmatched: 9. The CDR3 protein is CASSLRLAGGSEQFF. Here the CDR3 DNA reads TGCGCCAGCAGCCTCCGGCTAGCGGGAGGCAGTGAGCAGTTCTTC. The full variable domain, completed using reference TRBV5-1 and TRBJ2-1, is KAGVTQTPRYLIKTRGQQVTLSCSPISGHRSVSWYQQTPGQGLQFLFEYFSETQRNKGNFPGRFSGRQFSNSRSEMNVSTLELGDSALYLCASSLRLAGGSEQFFGPGTRLTVL.

This clonotype was detected a few times. The chain recombines TRBV24-1 with TRBJ1-1, with 9 bases matching TRBD1. Germline V gene lookup returns CDR1 KGHDR and CDR2 SFDVKD. Germline trimming cut 4 bases from V and 0 bases from J; bases unmatched to any gene: 8. The CDR3 runs 17 residues. CDR3 sequence: CATSEPGQGYMNTEAFF. The DNA of the CDR3 is TGTGCCACCAGTGAGCCCGGACAGGGGTACATGAACACTGAAGCTTTCTTT.

The chain has TRBV20-1 and TRBJ2-7; no definite D call. Germline CDR1 and CDR2: DFQATT and SNEGSKA (reference sequence). Trimming removed 6 bases at V and 3 bases at J, with 15 bases between. This CDR3 comprises 13 residues. CDR3 nucleotides: TGCAGTGCCGTGGACGGCACGAACTACGAGCAGTACTTC. Translating it yields CSAVDGTNYEQYF.

This clonotype was found many times. The chain employs TRBV5-1 and TRBJ2-5; perhaps D is TRBD1 or TRBD2 (6 bases each). V dropped 3 bases and J dropped 5 bases, with 11 bases sitting between them. This CDR3 is 13 amino acids long. Germline CDR1 reads SGHRS; CDR2 reads YFSETQ. DNA of the CDR3: TGCGCCAGCAGCTACAGGGCGGGGGAGACCCAGTACTTC. Its protein product is CASSYRAGETQYF.

This clonotype was counted between two and nine times. V gene TRBV4-1 combines with J gene TRBJ2-1, with TRBD2 matching 12 bases. This CDR3 contains 19 residues. Germline trimming cut 2 bases from V and 9 bases from J; bases unmatched to any gene: 17. Germline CDR1 is MGHRA and CDR2 is YSYEKL. The CDR3 DNA sequence: TGCGCCAGCAGCCAACTCCCAGGGAACGGACTAGCGGGAACCAGTGAGCAGTTCTTC. This gives the protein CASSQLPGNGLAGTSEQFF.